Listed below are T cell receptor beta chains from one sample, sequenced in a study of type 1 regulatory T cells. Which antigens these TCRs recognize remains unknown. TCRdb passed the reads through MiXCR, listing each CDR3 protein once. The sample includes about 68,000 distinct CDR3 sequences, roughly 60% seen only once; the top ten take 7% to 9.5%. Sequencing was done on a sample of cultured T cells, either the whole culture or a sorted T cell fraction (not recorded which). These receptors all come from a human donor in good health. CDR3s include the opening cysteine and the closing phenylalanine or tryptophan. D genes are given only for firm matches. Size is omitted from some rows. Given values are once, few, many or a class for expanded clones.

CDR3: CASSRLAGPYNEQFF
DNA: TGTGCCAGCAGCAGACTAGCGGGACCCTACAATGAGCAGTTCTTC
V: TRBV12-3/TRBV12-4
D: TRBD2
length: 15
size: -
J: TRBJ2-1

CDR3: CSGQLSTDTQYF
DNA: TGCAGCGGACAACTAAGCACAGATACGCAGTATTTT
V: TRBV20-1
D: -
length: 12
size: medium-sized
J: TRBJ2-3

CDR3: CSANHGGSNTGELFF
DNA: TGCAGTGCTAATCATGGGGGATCGAACACCGGGGAGCTGTTTTTT
V: TRBV20-1
D: -
length: 15
size: -
J: TRBJ2-2

CDR3: CATSRKQPTEAFF
DNA: TGTGCCACCAGCAGAAAACAACCAACCGAAGCTTTCTTT
V: TRBV15
D: -
length: 13
size: few
J: TRBJ1-1

CDR3: CASSFYGGRDPYEQYF
DNA: TGTGCCAGCAGCTTTTATGGGGGTCGGGACCCCTACGAGCAGTACTTC
V: TRBV5-4
D: -
length: 16
size: -
J: TRBJ2-7

CDR3: CSAWGQATDTQYF
DNA: TGCAGTGCCTGGGGACAGGCCACAGATACGCAGTATTTT
V: TRBV20-1
D: TRBD1
length: 13
size: -
J: TRBJ2-3

CDR3: CAWSVGLATGEQFF
DNA: TGTGCCTGGAGTGTGGGACTAGCTACCGGTGAGCAGTTCTTC
V: TRBV30
D: TRBD2
length: 14
size: -
J: TRBJ2-1

CDR3: CASSQTEANYGYTF
DNA: TGCGCCAGCAGCCAGACAGAGGCTAACTATGGCTACACCTTC
V: TRBV4-1
D: -
length: 14
size: many
J: TRBJ1-2

CDR3: CASRPTLGHSVKGNTIYF
DNA: TGTGCCAGCAGACCTACCCTCGGGCACTCAGTAAAGGGAAACACCATATATTTT
V: TRBV12-3/TRBV12-4
D: -
length: 18
size: -
J: TRBJ1-3

CDR3: CASSDGTSGRRLIF
DNA: TGTGCCAGCAGTGACGGGACTAGCGGGAGAAGGTTAATCTTC
V: TRBV6-4
D: TRBD2
length: 14
size: few
J: TRBJ2-1

CDR3: CATSDPGQGDTGELFF
DNA: TGTGCCACCAGTGACCCGGGACAGGGGGACACCGGGGAGCTGTTTTTT
V: TRBV24-1
D: TRBD1
length: 16
size: -
J: TRBJ2-2

CDR3: CSAKQGAFHEQYF
DNA: TGCAGTGCTAAACAGGGGGCGTTCCATGAGCAGTACTTC
V: TRBV20-1
D: TRBD1
length: 13
size: -
J: TRBJ2-7

CDR3: CASSLQAQGELFF
DNA: TGTGCCAGCAGCTTACAGGCCCAGGGGGAGCTGTTTTTT
V: TRBV7-6
D: -
length: 13
size: -
J: TRBJ2-2

CDR3: CAISGGRGGSAVVEAFF
DNA: TGTGCCATCAGTGGAGGCAGGGGGGGATCTGCAGTGGTTGAAGCTTTCTTT
V: TRBV10-3
D: TRBD1
length: 17
size: -
J: TRBJ1-1

CDR3: CASNGNTEAFF
DNA: TGCGCCAGCAATGGGAACACTGAAGCTTTCTTT
V: TRBV5-1
D: -
length: 11
size: -
J: TRBJ1-1

CDR3: CASSAQTPGPNYGYTF
DNA: TGTGCCAGCAGTGCTCAAACCCCGGGTCCTAACTATGGCTACACCTTC
V: TRBV6-1
D: -
length: 16
size: -
J: TRBJ1-2

CDR3: CASRSHRGGETQYF
DNA: TGTGCCAGCCGATCTCACAGGGGCGGAGAGACCCAGTACTTC
V: TRBV4-2
D: TRBD1
length: 14
size: -
J: TRBJ2-5

CDR3: CASSLGHFQETQYF
DNA: TGCGCCAGCAGCTTGGGTCACTTCCAAGAGACCCAGTACTTC
V: TRBV5-1
D: -
length: 14
size: -
J: TRBJ2-5

CDR3: CSARSSGELFF
DNA: TGCAGTGCTAGATCTTCCGGGGAGCTGTTTTTT
V: TRBV20-1
D: -
length: 11
size: once
J: TRBJ2-2

CDR3: CSAGGGNEQFF
DNA: TGCAGTGCTGGCGGGGGCAATGAGCAGTTCTTT
V: TRBV20-1
D: -
length: 11
size: -
J: TRBJ2-1

CDR3: CAISPGQGNEQFF
DNA: TGTGCCATCAGCCCGGGACAGGGCAATGAGCAGTTCTTC
V: TRBV10-3
D: TRBD1
length: 13
size: -
J: TRBJ2-1

CDR3: CASSHSGLAGRYSYEQYF
DNA: TGTGCCAGCAGCCATTCGGGGCTAGCGGGAAGATACTCCTACGAGCAGTACTTC
V: TRBV14
D: TRBD2
length: 18
size: -
J: TRBJ2-7

CDR3: CASSPPRDSKTQYF
DNA: TGTGCCAGCAGTCCACCCCGGGACTCCAAGACCCAGTACTTC
V: TRBV6-1
D: -
length: 14
size: -
J: TRBJ2-5

CDR3: CASSDVLEYLSGANVLTF
DNA: TGTGCCAGCAGCGACGTGTTAGAATACCTCTCTGGGGCCAACGTCCTGACTTTC
V: TRBV5-4
D: -
length: 18
size: -
J: TRBJ2-6

CDR3: CASADQETQYF
DNA: TGTGCCTCTGCGGATCAAGAGACCCAGTACTTC
V: TRBV19
D: -
length: 11
size: -
J: TRBJ2-5

CDR3: CAARGSGDLAGSYNEQFF
DNA: TGTGCCGCCAGGGGTAGCGGAGATCTAGCTGGCTCCTACAATGAGCAGTTCTTC
V: TRBV10-3
D: -
length: 18
size: once
J: TRBJ2-1

CDR3: CASSQDRGGYNEQFF
DNA: TGTGCCAGCAGCCAAGACAGGGGAGGCTACAATGAGCAGTTCTTC
V: TRBV7-3
D: TRBD1
length: 15
size: few
J: TRBJ2-1

CDR3: CSAGLAGVVRGETQYF
DNA: TGCAGTGCTGGACTAGCGGGAGTGGTCAGGGGGGAGACCCAGTACTTC
V: TRBV20-1
D: TRBD2
length: 16
size: -
J: TRBJ2-5

CDR3: CASSVVAGRDTQYF
DNA: TGTGCCAGCAGCGTCGTCGCTGGGCGGGATACGCAGTATTTT
V: TRBV9
D: -
length: 14
size: few
J: TRBJ2-3

CDR3: CSAMLLGQTDTQYF
DNA: TGCAGTGCTATGCTCCTGGGACAGACAGATACGCAGTATTTT
V: TRBV20-1
D: TRBD1
length: 14
size: -
J: TRBJ2-3

CDR3: CASSLTVGDNGYTF
DNA: TGCGCCAGCAGCTTGACGGTCGGGGACAATGGCTACACCTTC
V: TRBV5-1
D: -
length: 14
size: few
J: TRBJ1-2

CDR3: CASSSTPGQGHYEQYF
DNA: TGCGCCAGCAGCTCGACACCGGGACAGGGTCACTACGAGCAGTACTTC
V: TRBV5-1
D: TRBD1
length: 16
size: -
J: TRBJ2-7

CDR3: CSARPNRVRGTEAFF
DNA: TGCAGTGCTAGGCCGAACAGGGTCAGGGGCACTGAAGCTTTCTTT
V: TRBV20-1
D: -
length: 15
size: once
J: TRBJ1-1

CDR3: CSATSGKGDTQYF
DNA: TGCAGTGCTACTAGCGGAAAGGGGGATACGCAGTATTTT
V: TRBV20-1
D: TRBD2
length: 13
size: -
J: TRBJ2-3

CDR3: CASSPAGTQNNEQFF
DNA: TGCGCCAGCAGCCCGGCCGGGACACAAAACAATGAGCAGTTCTTC
V: TRBV5-1
D: -
length: 15
size: -
J: TRBJ2-1

CDR3: CAGQGVFSYLNEQFF
DNA: TGCGCGGGACAGGGGGTTTTTAGTTACTTGAATGAGCAGTTCTTC
V: TRBV20-1
D: TRBD1
length: 15
size: -
J: TRBJ2-1

CDR3: CASGSQSQWGQGATEAFF
DNA: TGTGCTAGTGGTTCCCAGTCACAGTGGGGACAGGGGGCCACTGAAGCTTTCTTT
V: TRBV12-5
D: TRBD1
length: 18
size: -
J: TRBJ1-1

CDR3: CSVGPRLTNTEAFF
DNA: TGCAGCGTTGGCCCCAGGTTGACGAACACTGAAGCTTTCTTT
V: TRBV29-1
D: -
length: 14
size: -
J: TRBJ1-1

CDR3: CSAVTNPTYNEQFF
DNA: TGCAGTGCTGTGACTAACCCGACCTACAATGAGCAGTTCTTC
V: TRBV20-1
D: -
length: 14
size: -
J: TRBJ2-1

CDR3: CSARGDFDNEQFF
DNA: TGCAGTGCTAGAGGGGACTTCGACAATGAGCAGTTCTTC
V: TRBV20-1
D: -
length: 13
size: -
J: TRBJ2-1

CDR3: CASSFDPENIQYF
DNA: TGCGCCAGCAGCTTTGACCCCGAAAACATTCAGTACTTC
V: TRBV5-1
D: -
length: 13
size: -
J: TRBJ2-4

CDR3: CASTGLAREQYF
DNA: TGCGCCAGCACGGGACTAGCTCGCGAGCAGTACTTC
V: TRBV5-1
D: TRBD2
length: 12
size: -
J: TRBJ2-7

CDR3: CSASKAREAFF
DNA: TGCAGTGCTAGTAAAGCCCGTGAAGCTTTCTTT
V: TRBV20-1
D: -
length: 11
size: -
J: TRBJ1-1

CDR3: CASSWTGKANVLTF
DNA: TGTGCCAGCAGCTGGACAGGGAAAGCCAACGTCCTGACTTTC
V: TRBV7-9
D: TRBD1
length: 14
size: -
J: TRBJ2-6

CDR3: CASRTANTGELFF
DNA: TGTGCCAGTAGAACAGCGAACACCGGGGAGCTGTTTTTT
V: TRBV19
D: -
length: 13
size: -
J: TRBJ2-2

CDR3: CASSPTTGETEAFF
DNA: TGTGCCAGCTCACCTACGACAGGGGAAACTGAAGCTTTCTTT
V: TRBV18
D: TRBD1
length: 14
size: few
J: TRBJ1-1

CDR3: CASSLYLAGSNEQFF
DNA: TGTGCCAGCAGTTTATATCTAGCGGGGTCAAATGAGCAGTTCTTC
V: TRBV27
D: TRBD2
length: 15
size: -
J: TRBJ2-1

CDR3: CASSLPLGSGMDEQYF
DNA: TGTGCCAGCAGCTTACCCTTGGGTAGCGGGATGGACGAGCAGTACTTC
V: TRBV7-2
D: TRBD2
length: 16
size: once
J: TRBJ2-7